What follows is one TCR beta chain and its context. No antigen is known for it. No much larger clone exists at a distance of one base, and base qualities are not known. The CDR3 runs 15 residues from the cysteine to the phenylalanine. CDR3 DNA only is kept here, 45 bases in frame from base 1. Trimming takes 6 bases from V and 1 base from J, and the germline ends sit 15 bases apart. CDR1 and CDR2, per the germline V gene (reference sequence), are MNHEY and SMNVEV. This specimen belongs to a study of shared clonotypes between healthy human individuals (dated by TCRdb to the early 2020s). Context from the whole study: A couple of women and a few men aged 18 to 49 years were included in the cohort. Per donor, three plates each were used for CD4 naive and CD4 memory, two for CD8 naive, and one for CD8 memory. Leukapheresis yielded between about 0.9 and 9 billion PBMCs per donor. Different laboratories and diverse techniques were used to prepare libraries and sequence TCR repertoires, to increase sequencing depth and limit assay-specific biases. The study deeply sequenced blood TCR repertoires of several healthy adults to estimate repertoire size and the extent of clonotype sharing between individuals.

CD8 naive samples were CD45RO-negative cells positively selected for CCR7, giving a CD45RA+CCR7+ population that excluded TemRA cells. Donors were healthy HIV-negative adults with no recently reported acute infections or vaccinations. Every donor was a Caucasian adult residing in Nashville, Tennessee, USA. Blood was obtained by leukapheresis, after which PBMCs were separated by Ficoll-Histopaque density gradient centrifugation and cryopreserved in liquid nitrogen vapor phase. Analytical flow cytometry was used to check the purity and quantity of every magnetically sorted T cell population. Each sorted fraction had its genomic DNA isolated and then quantified by UV absorbance on a Nanodrop 2000c. On the study overall, not on this receptor specifically: Because the study included only a small number of donors, the genetic and exposure-history diversity represented was limited. Based on pairwise subsampling, the degree of clonotype sharing among donors was expected to be affected by sequencing depth. Rarefaction of sorted-subset datasets indicated incomplete sequencing despite the large sequencing depth. Higher generation probabilities were observed for clonotypes shared by all four sorted-subset donors than for non-shared clonotypes. Only blood was sampled, and tissue TCR repertoires likely differ from those in blood. Naive subsets generally had larger estimated clonotype richness than memory subsets. Across a few donors, about 5% of naive CD4, approximately 3.6% of naive CD8, around 2.1% of memory CD4, and approximately 0.4% of memory CD8 clonotypes were shared.

TCR CDR3 regions were amplified from genomic DNA by multiplex PCR using the deep immunoSEQ assay. Extracted genomic DNA from each cell subset was distributed evenly across all wells of several immunoSEQ 96-well plates, and each plate was treated as a replicate. For sorted subsets, each replicate PCR was loaded with about 200 ng genomic DNA, equivalent to some 27,000 T cell genomes. The purified libraries were quantified using a Qubit 3.0 fluorometer, sized with a Bioanalyzer 2100, and then quantified again using the KAPA Library Quantification kit. Every immunoSEQ 96-well plate was sequenced on a separate single-read 150-cycle Illumina NextSeq 550 flow cell. The original pipeline was this. Because the immunoSEQ output held only junctional sequences and lacked quality scores, the filtering could not match the filtering applied to full-length reads. To assign V/J genes and CDR3, sequences were annotated against IMGT germline references using PyIR, a Python wrapper for IgBLAST v1.9. Reads with weak V/J assignments (E-value above 1e-6), missing CDR3, stop codons, out-of-frame junctions, or ambiguous translated residues were removed. V3J clonotypes were defined as sequences sharing an identical inferred V gene, J gene, and CDR3 amino acid sequence. Percentage overlap between repertoires was computed as shared unique clonotypes divided by the size of the smaller repertoire. RTK rarefaction, the Chao1 estimator, and Recon v2.1 estimates of unobserved clonotypes were used to assess repertoire richness. For all TCRbeta clonotypes obtained by the gDNA method from four donors, generation probabilities were computed with OLGA. TCRdb mirrors the immuneACCESS table, restricted to in-frame sequences. Some clones are absent from its copies; in checked studies, under half trace to an unresolved V gene, and the reason for the others is unknown. V and J calls and clone size are copied from that table; D and trimming were computed from the DNA. This sample has some 2 million clones in its table, and over 85% of those were observed once. Jointly, the top ten make up under 1.5% of the sample.

The chain is encoded by TRBV27 joined to TRBJ1-1, with TRBD1 tentatively as D gene (6 bases match). The sample consisted of naive CD8+ T cells sorted from blood. Per the publication, the cell subset or site label means: CD45RA+CCR7+. The sequence came from a man between 18 and 35 years old in good health. The sequence in DNA is TGTGCCAGCAGCTCCCCCTCACAGGGGAACACTGAAGCTTTCTTT. Its protein product is CASSSPSQGNTEAFF.